This TCR beta chain was sequenced during a study of T-cell reconstitution after alpha-beta-depleted transplantation in children. For TCRbeta, the library was prepared with unique molecular identifiers. Using its own MiXCR run on the PCR reads, TCRdb lists one record per CDR3 protein. The repertoire includes about 640,000 distinct CDR3 sequences, about 15% of them detected once, and over 0.95% sits in the top ten. This CDR3 spans 14 amino acids. Germline V gene data show CDR1 as SGHTA and CDR2 as FQGTGA. Trimming stripped 4 bases from V and 2 bases from J, with 10 bases between. This clonotype has just a few counts.

Material: PBMCs from the stem cell graft donor, obtained from the stem cell graft. The chain uses TRBV7-3 and TRBJ2-3; D perhaps matches TRBD1 (6 bases). The TCR originated in a human donor who donated a stem cell graft to a child with acute myeloid leukemia. The CDR3 nucleotides read TGTGCCAGCAGCTCCGGACAGACCACAGATACGCAGTATTTT. Protein sequence: CASSSGQTTDTQYF.